This section outlines one T cell receptor beta chain sequence together with its context. The antigen remains unidentified. Profiling of TCR beta VDJ combinations and CDR3 sequences used genomic DNA as template. MiXCR, run by TCRdb on the reads, gives a single entry per CDR3 protein. The repertoire consists of about 70,000 distinct CDR3 sequences, with roughly half occurring once and the leading ten covering around 8%. These data come from a study of CD8+CD57+ T cells in acquired aplastic anemia. The wider study: On average, sorted CD4+ and CD8+ cells gave roughly 3 ug of DNA. Study-wide findings and caveats: A significant difference in CD8+ Simpson's diversity between patients and controls was not found. Roughly 30 was the count of CD8+ CDR3 sequences that patients shared with controls.

Trimming cost V 0 bases and J 7 bases, with 6 bases left between them. Germline CDR1 MNHEY, CDR2 SVGAGI. This CDR3 has 13 amino acids. This TCR came from a human donor in good health, serving as a control. The chain employs TRBV6-5 and TRBJ2-2; no clear D gene. The specimen sequenced was sorted CD4+, CD8+, or CD8+CD57+ T cells (not recorded which) from PBMCs. The CDR3 reads CASSYSTIGELFF. CDR3 nucleotides: TGTGCCAGCAGTTACTCGACGATCGGGGAGCTGTTTTTT.